This T cell receptor beta chain was sequenced in a study of shared clonotypes between healthy human individuals. Study observations and caveats: Estimated richness was generally greater in naive than memory subsets.

Terminally differentiated effector memory CD45RA+ cells were excluded from the naive CD8 cells, which were CD45RO-negative and positively selected for CCR7. Clones were sequenced by immunoSEQ multiplex PCR, and TCRdb holds only the in-frame ones, with some missing. The data contain around 2.1 million clones, about 93% of them singletons. Of note for this clone: What it binds is not known.

Germline V lookup: CDR1 GTSNPN, CDR2 SVGIG (reference sequence). V lost 2 bases to trimming and J lost 0 bases, with 5 bases between them. The CDR3 has 13 amino acids. This sequence joins TRBV30 and TRBJ1-3; D is uncertain. This clonotype was sampled from a man aged 18 to 29 in good health. Some clones in this sample may be carry-over from other donors' samples. Specimen: naive CD8+ T cells from PBMCs. CDR3 DNA sequence: TGTGCCTGGAGTCCGGCCTCTGGAAACACCATATATTTT. Its translation is CAWSPASGNTIYF.